Following are 24 T cell receptor beta chains from one sample sequenced in a study of lymphopenia after photon versus proton radiotherapy. Clones were sequenced by immunoSEQ multiplex PCR, and TCRdb holds only the in-frame ones, with some missing. The table records 35,000 to 40,000 clones, about 85% of them present only once. Source: peripheral blood, taken from a patient treated with photon-based radiotherapy. All receptors come from a man aged 50-59 years with gastric cancer.

The chain employs TRBV9 and TRBJ1-5; no reliable D call. Deletions cut 0 bases from V and 4 bases from J, with 5 bases between. This CDR3 has 13 residues. CDR1 is SGDLS and CDR2 is YYNGEE in the germline V gene. The CDR3 reads CASSVGPNQPQHF. For the CDR3, the DNA is TGTGCCAGCAGCGTAGGGCCTAATCAGCCCCAGCATTTT.

The chain has TRBV5-6 and TRBJ1-3, with 10 nucleotides matching TRBD1. V lost 3 bases, J lost 0 bases, and 3 bases stayed unmatched. CDR3 length: 16 amino acids. Germline CDR1 and CDR2: SGHDT and YYEEEE. CDR3 nucleotides: TGTGCCAGCAGCTCGGACAGGGGGATCTCTGGAAACACCATATATTTT. Translating gives CASSSDRGISGNTIYF.

The rearrangement uses TRBV6-6 and TRBJ1-2, with D perhaps TRBD1 (6 bases). The germline CDR1 and CDR2 sequences are MNHNY and SVGAGI (reference sequence). V was clipped by 7 bases and J by 7 bases, with 13 bases between them. The length of the CDR3 is 12 residues. The chain's CDR3 is CASNRQASGYTF. The CDR3 DNA reads as TGTGCCAGCAACCGACAGGCCTCTGGCTACACCTTC.

The J gene is TRBJ2-3, the V gene TRBV6-5; D may be TRBD1 (5 bases). Per the germline V gene, CDR1 is MNHEY and CDR2 is SVGAGI. The V end lost 6 bases, the J end lost 0 bases, and 13 bases lay between the germline ends. The CDR3 runs to 15 residues. The CDR3: CASSRQHPSTDTQYF. As DNA, the CDR3 is TGTGCCAGCAGCAGACAGCACCCTAGCACAGATACGCAGTATTTT.

CDR3 DNA sequence: TGTGCCAGCTCACCACCGTGGAGGGGGCAGAAAGAGACCCAGTACTTC. Translation gives CASSPPWRGQKETQYF. The chain combines TRBV18 with TRBJ2-5, with TRBD1 as a possible D gene (7 bases). The CDR3 is 16 residues long. From germline, CDR1 is KGHSH and CDR2 LQKENI. The V gene lost 0 bases and the J gene lost 3 bases, with 14 bases spanning the gap.

CDR3 in amino acids: CASSVEAGGRGETQYF. The CDR3 DNA sequence: TGTGCCAGCAGCGTAGAAGCGGGAGGACGCGGAGAGACCCAGTACTTC. The chain is built from TRBV9 and TRBJ2-5; 9 nucleotides agree with TRBD2. CDR3 size: 16 residues. J was trimmed by 4 bases and V by 0 bases; bases with no gene match: 7. Germline V gene lookup returns CDR1 SGDLS and CDR2 YYNGEE.

In nucleotides, the CDR3 is TGTGCCAGTAGGAGAGGGACAGCTAACACCGGGGAGCTGTTTTTT. Its translation is CASRRGTANTGELFF. The rearrangement uses TRBV19 and TRBJ2-2; TRBD1 aligns across 7 bases. The CDR3 runs to 15 residues. The junction had 6 bases not matched to a gene; V was cut back by 6 bases and J by 2 bases. CDR1 and CDR2 from the germline V gene are LNHDA and SQIVND (reference sequence).

The gene calls are TRBV6-5 and TRBJ2-7; 9 nucleotides line up with TRBD1. The CDR3 consists of 13 residues. Germline assignment: CDR1 MNHEY and CDR2 SVGAGI. V trimming: 6 bases; J trimming: 5 bases; junction bases outside the gene matches: 5. The CDR3 protein is CASRLGQGHEQYF. The CDR3 DNA reads as TGTGCCAGCAGACTAGGACAGGGGCACGAGCAGTACTTC.

This chain connects TRBV5-1 to TRBJ2-3; the match to TRBD2 covers 7 bases. The CDR3 sequence is 15 residues long. V was pared by 1 base and J by 0 bases, with 2 bases of the junction left unmatched. Germline V lookup: CDR1 SGHRS, CDR2 YFSETQ. CDR3 sequence: CASSLFSGSTDTQYF. The CDR3 nucleotides read TGCGCCAGCAGCTTGTTTAGCGGGAGCACAGATACGCAGTATTTT.

The chain uses TRBV7-8 and TRBJ2-7; TRBD2 might be the D (5 bases). V was clipped by 1 base and J by 6 bases, with 10 bases between them. In germline, CDR1 is SGHVS, CDR2 FQNEAQ. This CDR3 spans 13 amino acids. The CDR3 nucleotides are TGTGCCAGCAGCTTAGTAGAGGGCTCCGAGCAGTACTTC. Its translation is CASSLVEGSEQYF.

The chain uses TRBV29-1 and TRBJ2-5; 8 nucleotides match TRBD1. V was clipped by 7 bases and J by 5 bases; unmatched bases: 6. This CDR3 region has 12 residues. Looked up from germline, CDR1 is SQVTM and CDR2 is ANQGSEA. The CDR3 bases are TGCAGCGGCAACAGGGGGTCTGAGACCCAGTACTTC. It is translated as CSGNRGSETQYF.

The chain has TRBV6-5 and TRBJ1-1; 8 bases line up with TRBD1. This CDR3 has 15 residues. V gave up 2 bases and J gave up 5 bases; unmatched junction bases: 7. Germline V gene sequence: CDR1 MNHEY, CDR2 SVGAGI. CDR3 amino acids: CASSYSQGAKTEAFF. For the CDR3, the DNA is TGTGCCAGCAGTTACAGCCAGGGGGCGAAGACTGAAGCTTTCTTT.

The rearrangement joins TRBV5-5 to TRBJ1-4; D call uncertain. Germline CDR1 reads SGHKS; CDR2 reads YYEKEE (reference sequence). Trimming removed 3 bases from V and 8 bases from J, with 11 bases in between. The CDR3 extends over 13 amino acids. The CDR3 nucleotides read TGTGCCAGCAGCTCACCCGGAGGAGAAAAACTGTTTTTT. Protein: CASSSPGGEKLFF.

V and J are TRBV6-6 and TRBJ2-2; 8 bases fit TRBD1. V shed 2 bases, J shed 2 bases, and the junction held 1 base outside the gene matches. This CDR3 is 15 amino acids long. Germline V gene data show CDR1 as MNHNY and CDR2 as SVGAGI (reference sequence). In nucleotides, the CDR3 is TGTGCCAGCAGTTACGGACAGGGAAACACCGGGGAGCTGTTTTTT. Protein: CASSYGQGNTGELFF.

The chain uses TRBV6-1 and TRBJ2-7; 16 bases fit TRBD2. CDR1 and CDR2 (germline): MNHNS, SASEGT. J lost 3 bases, V lost 3 bases, and 5 bases had no gene match. The CDR3 consists of 17 residues. The CDR3 reads CASSEGTSGRAFYEQYF. The CDR3 DNA sequence: TGTGCCAGCAGTGAGGGGACTAGCGGGAGGGCCTTCTACGAGCAGTACTTC.

The chain combines TRBV7-8 with TRBJ2-1; 14 nucleotides match TRBD2. With 5 bases clipped from V and 7 bases from J, the junction kept 10 bases outside the gene matches. The CDR3 consists of 17 residues. Germline V gene data show CDR1 as SGHVS and CDR2 as FQNEAQ. In nucleotides, the CDR3 is TGTGCCAGCAGCCCCCCGGGACTAGCGGGAGCCGGAAATGAGCAGTTCTTC. Encoded protein: CASSPPGLAGAGNEQFF.

The chain links TRBV2 to TRBJ2-5, with D hard to call. The CDR3 loop spans 13 amino acids. V gave up 6 bases and J gave up 3 bases, with 11 bases separating them. Looked up from germline, CDR1 is SNHLY and CDR2 is FYNNEI. The CDR3 DNA reads TGTGCCAGCAGGAAAGACAAGAAAGAGACCCAGTACTTC. It encodes CASRKDKKETQYF.

The chain links TRBV11-3 to TRBJ2-3; 10 bases fit TRBD2. V lost 5 bases to trimming and J lost 1 base; unmatched junction nucleotides: 3. Germline assignment: CDR1 SGHNT and CDR2 YENEEA. This CDR3 contains 15 residues. For the CDR3, the DNA is TGTGCCAGCAGCACGGGGACTAGCGGCACAGATACGCAGTATTTT. Translated, it gives CASSTGTSGTDTQYF.

The gene calls are TRBV9 and TRBJ2-1; 14 nucleotides agree with TRBD2. This CDR3 region has 18 residues. Germline CDR1 and CDR2: SGDLS and YYNGEE. V lost 3 bases, J lost 0 bases, and 5 bases stayed unmatched. This CDR3 reads CASSDGTSGSRSYNEQFF. DNA of the CDR3: TGTGCCAGCAGCGATGGGACTAGCGGGAGCCGCTCCTACAATGAGCAGTTCTTC.

This sequence joins TRBV5-1 and TRBJ1-4, with D perhaps TRBD1 (6 bases). This CDR3 contains 15 residues. The V end was cut by 0 bases, the J end by 2 bases, with 8 bases between. Germline V gene sequence: CDR1 SGHRS, CDR2 YFSETQ. As DNA, the CDR3 is TGCGCCAGCAGCTTGGAGACAGGCACTAATGAAAAACTGTTTTTT. Its protein product is CASSLETGTNEKLFF.

This clone showed up just once. CDR3 amino acids: CASSSGVGEAYNEQFF. DNA for the CDR3: TGTGCCAGCAGCTCGGGGGTGGGAGAAGCCTACAATGAGCAGTTCTTC. This chain links TRBV11-1 with TRBJ2-1; perhaps TRBD2 as D (6 bases). V lost 4 bases, J lost 2 bases, and 15 bases lay in between. The germline V gene encodes CDR1 SGHAT and CDR2 FQDESV (reference sequence). The CDR3 runs to 16 residues. The full variable domain, in which reference TRBV11-1 and TRBJ2-1 provide the parts outside the CDR3, is EAEVAQSPRYKITEKSQAVAFWCDPISGHATLYWYRQILGQGPELLVQFQDESVVDDSQLPKDRFSAERLKGVDSTLKIQPAELGDSAMYLCASSSGVGEAYNEQFFGPGTRLTVL.

V usage is TRBV6-1 and J usage is TRBJ1-2, with TRBD1 matching over 8 bases. J was trimmed by 8 bases and V by 7 bases; bases with no gene match: 3. CDR1 MNHNS and CDR2 SASEGT come from the germline V gene. The CDR3 runs to 11 residues. The CDR3 reads CASNSGGGYTF. The CDR3 DNA is TGTGCCAGCAACTCAGGGGGCGGCTACACCTTC.

This clone was observed a single time. V usage is TRBV9 and J usage is TRBJ1-1; D is unresolved. The CDR3 spans 16 residues. Deletions cut 2 bases from V and 2 bases from J, with 16 bases between. CDR1 is SGDLS and CDR2 is YYNGEE in the germline V gene. In DNA form, the CDR3 reads TGTGCCAGCAGCGTTTCAGTGGGCGGTACTAACACTGAAGCTTTCTTT. This encodes CASSVSVGGTNTEAFF.

This chain links TRBV27 with TRBJ1-2; 7 bases fit TRBD1. The V gene's germline CDR1 is MNHEY and CDR2 SMNVEV (reference sequence). The CDR3 runs 14 residues. Trimming at V came to 5 bases and at J to 3 bases, leaving 6 bases not matched to a gene. CDR3 amino acids: CASSPTGQHYGYTF. The CDR3 DNA reads TGTGCCAGCAGTCCAACGGGACAGCACTATGGCTACACCTTC.